The present TCR beta chain was sequenced within a study of blood T cell repertoires in COVID-19. Method: immunoSEQ multiplex PCR; TCRdb's copy keeps in-frame clones and lacks some. Of about 300,000 clones listed, over 75% were seen once; the top ten hold over 9.5%. CDR1 SGHRS and CDR2 YFSETQ come from the germline V gene. This CDR3 has 14 residues. V lost 4 bases and J 3 bases, leaving 13 bases between the germline ends. The clonotype was recovered from a woman between 18 and 29 years old who had recovered from COVID-19. The sample consisted of PBMCs or T cells enriched from blood (not recorded which). The genes are TRBV5-1 and TRBJ1-1; D ambiguous. CDR3 DNA: TGCGCCAGCAGCATCACAGTATCCGACACTGAAGCTTTCTTT. Amino acid sequence: CASSITVSDTEAFF.